This T cell receptor beta chain emerged from a study of shared clonotypes between healthy human individuals. The CDR3 length is 13 residues. CDR1 and CDR2 (germline): SQVTM, ANQGSEA. In replicate PCRs of sorted subsets, 150 to 200 ng DNA, roughly 31,000 T cell genomes, was used. Data came from immunoSEQ multiplex PCR; TCRdb stores just in-frame clones and leaves some out. The repertoire holds roughly 2.4 million clones, 90% to 97% seen once, with 0.1% to 0.15% in the top ten. Healthy adults negative for HIV, lacking recent acute infections or vaccinations, served as donors. About this clone: At one of its ends the junction is not consistent with the germline gene, which may arise from a read error.

The specimen sequenced was naive CD4+ T cells sorted from blood. The subset: CD45RA+ positively selected. This receptor was identified in a man younger than 30 in good health. The chain is built from TRBV29-1 and TRBJ1-4; 7 bases line up with TRBD1. This CDR3 is CSVEETQGVTRIF. For the CDR3, the DNA is TGCAGCGTTGAAGAAACCCAGGGGGTTACTAGAATTTTT.